One T cell receptor beta chain is described in this entry. What it recognizes is unknown. The sample comes from a study of a mutant IDH1 vaccine in newly diagnosed glioma. Study-wide context: Most patients had radiochemotherapy with temozolomide before enrollment; others had one alone.

Specified time point: baseline, week 1 (first vaccination visit). Treatment meaning: pre-vaccination baseline after standard-of-care therapy. The study enrolled donors with new WHO grade 3 or 4 IDH1-mutant, ATRX-lost astrocytomas. Study observations and caveats: Pseudoprogression appeared independent of alterations in top peripheral clonotypes.

Sequencing was performed with immunoSEQ multiplex PCR; in TCRdb, only in-frame clones are kept and a portion is missing. Of 68,000 or so clones in the sample, approximately 85% were seen once. CDR1 is MNHNS and CDR2 is SASEGT in the germline V gene. V lost 3 bases and J lost 7, with 4 bases in between. The CDR3 covers 10 residues. The chain links TRBV6-1 to TRBJ2-7; D call uncertain. This clonotype originated in a man in his fifties or sixties with glioma. Sequences were derived from PBMCs, sampled from a glioma patient treated with radiotherapy, temozolomide or both. Here the CDR3 DNA reads TGTGCCAGCAGTGATCTTGAGCAGTACTTC. It translates to CASSDLEQYF.